The 30 T cell receptor beta chains presented below share a single source sample, sequenced in a study of cytomegalovirus exposure and HLA in healthy donors. In the PCR, 60 Vbeta and 13 Jbeta primers were used. TCRdb's copy holds only in-frame clones and misses some; the assay was immunoSEQ multiplex PCR. In the table there are about 73,000 clones, roughly 70% of which are singletons. Material for sequencing was PBMCs. These receptors all come from an older man in good health and CMV-seronegative.

V and J are TRBV7-2 and TRBJ2-7; 9 bases align to TRBD1. The CDR3 covers 15 residues. Germline V CDR1 and CDR2: SGHTA, FQGNSA. J was trimmed by 1 base and V by 5 bases; bases with no gene match: 6. CDR3 loop: CASSQQGAESYEQYF. CDR3 bases: TGTGCCAGCAGCCAACAGGGGGCGGAGTCCTACGAGCAGTACTTC.

This clone was seen a handful of times. V usage is TRBV7-8 and J usage is TRBJ1-1, with D hard to call. CDR1 SGHVS and CDR2 FQNEAQ come from the germline V gene. V was pared by 5 bases and J by 7 bases, with 11 bases between. CDR3 length: 12 residues. The CDR3 here is CASSLQRDEAFF. The CDR3 DNA reads as TGTGCCAGCAGCCTCCAGAGGGATGAAGCTTTCTTT.

This chain connects TRBV6-5 to TRBJ2-7; D is unclear. The germline V gene has CDR1 MNHEY and CDR2 SVGAGI. Trimming removed 10 bases from V and 6 bases from J, with 19 bases in between. The CDR3 has 13 amino acids. The CDR3 here is CATHEAPQSEQYF. CDR3 coding DNA: TGTGCCACCCACGAGGCCCCCCAATCCGAGCAGTACTTC.

The J gene is TRBJ2-1, the V gene TRBV5-4, with TRBD2 as a possible D gene (5 bases). This CDR3 contains 14 residues. V dropped 1 base and J dropped 7 bases, with 12 bases sitting between them. Germline V lookup: CDR1 SGHNT, CDR2 YYREEE (reference sequence). The CDR3 sequence is CASSLRRDFNEQFF. CDR3 coding DNA: TGTGCCAGCAGCTTGAGACGGGATTTTAATGAGCAGTTCTTC. Combining the CDR3 with reference TRBV5-4 and TRBJ2-1 gives the whole variable domain ETGVTQSPTHLIKTRGQQVTLRCSSQSGHNTVSWYQQALGQGPQFIFQYYREEENGRGNFPPRFSGLQFPNYSSELNVNALELDDSALYLCASSLRRDFNEQFFGPGTRLTVL.

This clone was recorded at least ten times. The chain links TRBV5-6 to TRBJ1-1; D may be TRBD1 (6 bases). Germline V gene sequence: CDR1 SGHDT, CDR2 YYEEEE. The CDR3 covers 14 residues. V lost 4 bases and J lost 1, with 11 bases in between. The CDR3 DNA follows: TGTGCCAGCAGCAGGGACATACCGAACACTGAAGCTTTCTTT. This codes for CASSRDIPNTEAFF. Filled out from reference TRBV5-6 and TRBJ1-1, the complete variable domain reads DAGVTQSPTHLIKTRGQQVTLRCSPKSGHDTVSWYQQALGQGPQFIFQYYEEEERQRGNFPDRFSGHQFPNYSSELNVNALLLGDSALYLCASSRDIPNTEAFFGQGTRLTVV.

CDR3 DNA sequence: TGTGCCAGCAGTCGGACTCCCGGGGAGCAGTACTTC. This encodes CASSRTPGEQYF. The chain recombines TRBV7-2 with TRBJ2-7, with D possibly being TRBD2 (5 bases). The CDR3 extends over 12 amino acids. Germline V gene sequence: CDR1 SGHTA, CDR2 FQGNSA. Trimming took off 6 bases at V and 7 bases at J, with 13 bases between the two ends. The full variable domain, with the rest looked up from reference TRBV7-2 and TRBJ2-7, is GAGVSQSPSNKVTEKGKDVELRCDPISGHTALYWYRQSLGQGLEFLIYFQGNSAPDKSGLPSDRFSAERTGGSVSTLTIQRTQQEDSAVYLCASSRTPGEQYFGPGTRLTVT.

V is TRBV6-5 and J is TRBJ2-5, with 7 bases aligning to TRBD2. This CDR3 spans 15 amino acids. The V segment lost 2 bases and the J segment 2 bases; nucleotides outside the gene matches: 5. CDR1 and CDR2 (germline): MNHEY, SVGAGI. As DNA, the CDR3 is TGTGCCAGCAGTTACAGGGACTATCTACAAGAGACCCAGTACTTC. It is translated as CASSYRDYLQETQYF.

The CDR3 protein is CASSLISGGTDTQYF. In DNA form, the CDR3 reads TGTGCCAGCAGCTTAATTAGCGGGGGCACAGATACGCAGTATTTT. V gene TRBV7-8 combines with J gene TRBJ2-3; TRBD2 matches at 8 bases. The CDR3 consists of 15 residues. Germline V gene data show CDR1 as SGHVS and CDR2 as FQNEAQ. The V and J ends lost 2 bases and 1 base, in that order; junction bases with no gene match: 2. Full variable domain (missing parts from reference TRBV7-8 and TRBJ2-3): GAGVSQSPRYKVAKRGQDVALRCDPISGHVSLFWYQQALGQGPEFLTYFQNEAQLDKSGLPSDRFFAERPEGSVSTLKIQRTQQEDSAVYLCASSLISGGTDTQYFGPGTRLTVL.

This clone was seen a few times. The chain is built from TRBV6-5 and TRBJ2-2; D is perhaps TRBD1 (5 bases). V gave up 2 bases and J gave up 1 base, with 8 bases separating them. In germline, CDR1 is MNHEY, CDR2 SVGAGI. There are 15 residues in the CDR3. CDR3 region: CASSYSRENTGELFF. DNA for the CDR3: TGTGCCAGCAGTTACAGCAGGGAGAACACCGGGGAGCTGTTTTTT.

The chain employs TRBV7-8 and TRBJ2-7; 7 nucleotides align to TRBD1. J lost 3 bases, V lost 1 base, and 6 bases had no gene match. The CDR3 spans 15 residues. CDR1 is SGHVS, CDR2 FQNEAQ, per germline. The chain's CDR3 is CASSLVQGPNYEQYF. CDR3 bases: TGTGCCAGCAGCTTAGTACAGGGGCCGAACTACGAGCAGTACTTC.

This chain connects TRBV5-4 to TRBJ2-3, with 11 bases aligning to TRBD2. V gave up 3 bases and J gave up 2 bases; unmatched junction bases: 2. Germline CDR1 reads SGHNT; CDR2 reads YYREEE (reference sequence). The length of the CDR3 is 15 residues. The CDR3, as DNA: TGTGCCAGCAGCTCGGGACTAGCGGTCACAGATACGCAGTATTTT. Protein: CASSSGLAVTDTQYF.

The chain joins TRBV6-6 to TRBJ2-4; 8 nucleotides align to TRBD2. J was trimmed by 3 bases and V by 2 bases; bases with no gene match: 3. Germline V gene data show CDR1 as MNHNY and CDR2 as SVGAGI (reference sequence). The CDR3 is 15 residues long. The CDR3 here is CASSYREGGKNIQYF. CDR3 nucleotide sequence: TGTGCCAGCAGTTACCGGGAGGGAGGCAAAAACATTCAGTACTTC.

V is TRBV19 and J is TRBJ1-1; D is undetermined. Between the trimmed V and J ends, which lost 4 bases and 0 bases, there was a span of 15 bases. The CDR3 loop spans 16 amino acids. Germline-derived CDR1 and CDR2 are LNHDA and SQIVND (reference sequence). Written as DNA, the CDR3 is TGTGCCAGTAGTAGTGAGAGCCGTAATATGAACACTGAAGCTTTCTTT. Protein sequence: CASSSESRNMNTEAFF.

The CDR3 bases are TGTGCCAGCAGCAAACTAGCGGGAGGCTACAATGAGCAGTTCTTC. Amino acids: CASSKLAGGYNEQFF. The rearrangement links TRBV7-9 to TRBJ2-1; 12 nucleotides agree with TRBD2. Germline CDR1 reads SEHNR; CDR2 reads FQNEAQ (reference sequence). This CDR3 has 15 residues. The V segment lost 5 bases and the J segment 3 bases; nucleotides outside the gene matches: 2.

The chain couples TRBV27 to TRBJ2-5; tentatively, D is TRBD1 (5 bases). The J call may be in error: the DNA end matches TRBJ2-7 better. Germline V lookup: CDR1 MNHEY, CDR2 SMNVEV (reference sequence). The CDR3 consists of 15 residues. The CDR3 nucleotides are TGTGCCAGCAGTCCCATTGGCAGGGTCTTATACGAGCAGTACTTC. This codes for CASSPIGRVLYEQYF.

The chain is built from TRBV6-1 and TRBJ2-7; TRBD2 aligns across 8 bases. Germline CDR1 MNHNS, CDR2 SASEGT. The CDR3 spans 15 residues. V lost 4 bases and J lost 0; bases outside the gene matches: 5. The CDR3 loop is CASSGLGRASYEQYF. In DNA form, the CDR3 reads TGTGCCAGCAGTGGCCTCGGGAGGGCCTCCTACGAGCAGTACTTC.

V usage is TRBV18 and J usage is TRBJ2-1; TRBD2 might be the D (6 bases). The CDR3 spans 15 residues. V was pared by 4 bases and J by 0 bases, with 10 bases between. Germline V gene sequence: CDR1 KGHSH, CDR2 LQKENI. The DNA of the CDR3 is TGTGCCAGCTCACGACCCGGGAGCTCCTACAATGAGCAGTTCTTC. Its protein is CASSRPGSSYNEQFF.

The chain couples TRBV9 to TRBJ2-1; 8 bases align to TRBD2. Germline values: CDR1 SGDLS, CDR2 YYNGEE. Trimming took 0 bases from V and 7 from J; bases not matched to a gene: 12. CDR3 length: 17 residues. CDR3 nucleotide sequence: TGTGCCAGCAGCGTAGTAGGGTCGGAGCGGGGGAGGAATGAGCAGTTCTTC. Residues: CASSVVGSERGRNEQFF.

The chain couples TRBV15 to TRBJ2-2; 7 bases agree with TRBD1. The germline CDR1 and CDR2 sequences are LNHNV and YYDKDF (reference sequence). CDR3 length: 14 amino acids. Germline trimming cut 11 bases from V and 5 bases from J; bases unmatched to any gene: 11. This CDR3 is CAAGTGVRTGELFF. The CDR3 DNA sequence: TGTGCCGCCGGAACAGGGGTTCGGACCGGGGAGCTGTTTTTT.

The chain uses TRBV4-3 and TRBJ2-1, with 11 bases that match TRBD1. The CDR3 is 16 residues long. The germline CDR1 and CDR2 sequences are LGHNA and YSLEER. With V trimmed by 4 bases and J by 7 bases, 9 bases remained unmatched. CDR3 loop: CASSRPGTGGSNEQFF. CDR3 DNA sequence: TGCGCCAGCAGCCGCCCCGGGACAGGGGGTTCAAATGAGCAGTTCTTC.

The chain links TRBV5-1 to TRBJ2-3; a possible D gene is TRBD2 (6 bases). This CDR3 contains 15 residues. The germline V gene has CDR1 SGHRS and CDR2 YFSETQ. V was clipped by 0 bases and J by 5 bases, with 13 bases between them. This CDR3 is CASSLAPGVVDTQYF. The DNA of the CDR3 is TGCGCCAGCAGCTTGGCCCCGGGAGTGGTAGATACGCAGTATTTT.

This clone is a singleton in its sample. The same CDR3 is also encoded by other DNA sequences in this sample. This chain uses TRBV6-5 with TRBJ1-2, with D maybe TRBD1 (5 bases). V lost 6 bases to trimming and J lost 2 bases, with 7 bases between them. The CDR3 runs 12 residues. Germline CDR1 reads MNHEY; CDR2 reads SVGAGI. The CDR3 loop reads CASSQGNYGYTF. The CDR3 coding sequence is TGTGCCAGCAGCCAGGGAAACTATGGCTACACCTTC.

The sample holds a few counts of this clone. This chain uses TRBV9 with TRBJ1-1, with TRBD1 identical over 12 bases. CDR3 length: 17 residues. J was trimmed by 1 base and V by 3 bases; bases with no gene match: 7. Germline assignment: CDR1 SGDLS and CDR2 YYNGEE. The CDR3 nucleotides read TGTGCCAGCAGCGCCCGACGGGACAGGGGGCGGAACACTGAAGCTTTCTTT. This codes for CASSARRDRGRNTEAFF.

The genes are TRBV7-9 and TRBJ2-5, with 9 positions matching TRBD1. The J call is uncertain, as TRBJ2-7 better fits the DNA end. The germline V gene encodes CDR1 SEHNR and CDR2 FQNEAQ (reference sequence). The CDR3 totals 16 residues. CDR3: CASTTRRGQGSYEQYF. The CDR3 nucleotides are TGTGCCAGCACCACTCGACGGGGACAGGGTTCCTACGAGCAGTACTTC.

The chain links TRBV28 to TRBJ2-7, with 9 bases lining up with TRBD2. With V trimmed by 5 bases and J by 2 bases, 4 bases remained unmatched. CDR1 is MDHEN, CDR2 SYDVKM, per germline. The CDR3 is made up of 14 amino acids. CDR3: CASSRAGGPYEQYF. CDR3 in DNA: TGTGCCAGCAGTAGAGCGGGAGGTCCCTACGAGCAGTACTTC.

The chain combines TRBV27 with TRBJ2-3; 9 bases are a match to TRBD2. The CDR3 covers 16 residues. Germline V gene lookup returns CDR1 MNHEY and CDR2 SMNVEV (reference sequence). V shed 5 bases and J 1 base; nucleotides not matched to a gene: 7. CDR3 loop: CASSDRLAVRTDTQYF. In DNA form, the CDR3 reads TGTGCCAGCAGTGACCGACTAGCGGTTCGCACAGATACGCAGTATTTT.

This chain uses TRBV9 with TRBJ2-2; D not certain. Per the germline V gene, CDR1 is SGDLS and CDR2 is YYNGEE. With 0 bases removed from V and 1 base from J, the gap between germline ends came to 4 bases. The CDR3 spans 14 residues. CDR3 in DNA: TGTGCCAGCAGCGTAGCGGTGAACACCGGGGAGCTGTTTTTT. Translated, it gives CASSVAVNTGELFF. Based on the CDR3 plus reference TRBV9 and TRBJ2-2, the full variable domain is DSGVTQTPKHLITATGQRVTLRCSPRSGDLSVYWYQQSLDQGLQFLIQYYNGEERAKGNILERFSAQQFPDLHSELNLSSLELGDSALYFCASSVAVNTGELFFGEGSRLTVL.

This clone was seen a single time. The chain recombines TRBV7-2 with TRBJ2-1, with D perhaps matching TRBD1 (5 bases). The germline V gene has CDR1 SGHTA and CDR2 FQGNSA. The CDR3 sequence is 15 residues long. V was trimmed by 1 base and J by 7 bases, leaving 14 bases between them. The CDR3 DNA reads TGTGCCAGCAGCTTAGATTGGGGTGGGGCAAATGAGCAGTTCTTC. Translation: CASSLDWGGANEQFF.

This rearrangement joins TRBV6-6 to TRBJ2-7, with TRBD1 identical over 8 bases. V was pared by 6 bases and J by 7 bases, with 11 bases of the junction left unmatched. The CDR3 length is 14 residues. CDR1 and CDR2 (germline): MNHNY, SVGAGI (reference sequence). The CDR3, as DNA: TGTGCCAGCAGATCCGGACAGGGATTTCTAGAGCAGTACTTC. Protein product: CASRSGQGFLEQYF.

The chain is built from TRBV4-1 and TRBJ1-6, with D hard to call. Germline V gives CDR1 MGHRA, CDR2 YSYEKL. CDR3 size: 16 residues. Between the trimmed V and J ends, which lost 0 bases and 5 bases, there was a span of 11 bases. The chain's CDR3 is CASSQDGAGNNSPLHF. DNA of the CDR3: TGCGCCAGCAGCCAAGATGGTGCAGGCAATAATTCACCCCTCCACTTT.